One and the same sample provided the 7 T cell receptor beta chains below, sequenced in a study of T-cell memory formation after mild COVID-19 (dated by TCRdb to the early 2020s). Preparation of the library involved 5' RACE. The sequencing machine was an Illumina NovaSeq 6000. Through fastp at Q25 and MiXCR, TCRdb rebuilt clones from the public reads, retaining in-frame beta chains. Every distinct CDR3 protein forms one entry, paired with its most common genes and DNA. Across this sample there are around 250,000 distinct CDR3 sequences, with about a sixth seen only once. Around 21% of the sample is held by the ten biggest clonotypes. The material sequenced was PBMCs or a T cell subset sorted from them (not recorded which). The source of these receptors is a man younger than 30 who had mild COVID-19 (a few samples of this study predate the infection). The sample titles of this study are shuffled in the database, so cell type and time point are left out; the donor was told from shared clones.

The chain combines TRBV4-1 with TRBJ1-1; D is ambiguous. The CDR3 runs to 14 residues. Germline V gives CDR1 MGHRA, CDR2 YSYEKL. V was pared by 6 bases and J by 0 bases, with 11 bases between. The CDR3 region has the DNA TGCGCCAGCAGGGGGATAACAGTGAACACTGAAGCTTTCTTT. Protein sequence: CASRGITVNTEAFF.

This clonotype occurred a few times. A junction end diverges from the germline sequence, so it may reflect a read error. This chain joins TRBV6-2 or TRBV6-3 and TRBJ2-1; 8 bases line up with TRBD2. Germline CDR1 and CDR2: MNHEY and SVGEGT. The CDR3 covers 14 residues. The CDR3 reads CASSSQGAGAGGYF. CDR3 sequence (DNA): TGTGCCAGCAGTTCACAGGGAGCGGGGGCCGGGGGGTACTTC.

This clonotype has only a few counts. The rearrangement joins TRBV7-3 to TRBJ2-1; 12 bases align to TRBD2. CDR1 and CDR2 (germline): SGHTA, FQGTGA. This CDR3 contains 16 residues. V lost 5 bases, J lost 2 bases, and 4 bases stayed unmatched. The CDR3 region is CASSPASGGAYNEQFF. In DNA, the CDR3 is TGTGCCAGCAGCCCCGCTAGCGGGGGGGCCTACAATGAGCAGTTCTTC.

This clonotype came up many times. This chain uses TRBV6-5 with TRBJ2-2; 9 positions match TRBD2. The CDR3 covers 17 residues. Germline V gives CDR1 MNHEY, CDR2 SVGAGI. Trimming took 0 bases from V and 5 from J; bases not matched to a gene: 7. This CDR3 reads CASSYSPSGTMTGELFF. The DNA of the CDR3 is TGTGCCAGCAGTTACTCTCCTAGCGGGACCATGACCGGGGAGCTGTTTTTT.

This clonotype occurred many times. V and J are TRBV7-2 and TRBJ2-1, with TRBD2 matching 9 bases. CDR3 length: 17 amino acids. The J segment lost 0 bases and the V segment lost 1 base, leaving 4 bases of the junction unmatched. CDR1 is SGHTA, CDR2 FQGNSA, per germline. For the CDR3, the DNA is TGTGCCAGCAGCTTAGTCGCGGGGGGGTACTCCTACAATGAGCAGTTCTTC. Its protein product is CASSLVAGGYSYNEQFF.

The chain combines TRBV19 with TRBJ2-1; D is perhaps TRBD1 (6 bases). The CDR3 has 14 residues. CDR1 is LNHDA and CDR2 is SQIVND in the germline V gene (reference sequence). Trimming pared 4 bases from V and 9 bases from J, leaving 16 bases between. CDR3 coding DNA: TGTGCCAGTAGTAGAGACCGGGACAACAGTGAGCAGTTCTTC. It specifies CASSRDRDNSEQFF.

The V call is TRBV5-1, the J call TRBJ2-2; D perhaps matches TRBD2 (6 bases). Germline values: CDR1 SGHRS, CDR2 YFSETQ. The CDR3 consists of 15 residues. Trimming removed 0 bases at V and 6 bases at J, with 12 bases between. CDR3 loop: CASSLAGVGAGELFF. CDR3 in DNA: TGCGCCAGCAGCTTGGCGGGGGTCGGGGCCGGGGAGCTGTTTTTT.